This paragraph reports one TCR beta chain. What it binds is unknown. The data were obtained in a study of cytomegalovirus exposure and HLA in healthy donors. Notes on the study in general: Confirmation was obtained in vitro that a few CMV-associated chains are specific for CMV antigens. Among TCR beta chains, those listed as cytomegalovirus-associated numbered some 160. Subsequent analysis found a tendency for first-cohort TCR clusters to co-occur within the 120 validation repertoires. As was reported, the classifier diagnosed cytomegalovirus status with high specificity and sensitivity.

Trimming cost V 7 bases and J 9 bases, with 13 bases left between them. Per the germline V gene, CDR1 is MNHEY and CDR2 is SVGAGI. The CDR3 spans 13 residues. Here immunoSEQ multiplex PCR was the method, and the copy in TCRdb shows in-frame clones only, minus some. The table lists roughly 200,000 clones, about three quarters of them singletons. This TCR was sampled from a woman aged 30 to 39 in good health and CMV-seronegative. The chain combines TRBV6-5 with TRBJ1-6; TRBD1 is a possible D gene (5 bases). Sample: PBMCs. CDR3 bases: TGTGCCAGCAAGGGCAGGGAGGGTTCACCCCTCCACTTT. Its translation is CASKGREGSPLHF.